A selection of T cell receptor beta chains follows, all from one sample in a study of human T cells and chemical hapten exposure. MiXCR, applied by TCRdb to the 5' RACE reads, yields one record per CDR3 protein. The sample records 130,000 or so distinct CDR3 sequences, 4.1% being singletons. The receptor source for this set is a female donor in good health. Both conserved end residues are part of each CDR3. The order of the fields is clone size, D gene, V gene, J gene, CDR3 DNA, CDR3 protein. A D gene is named only where the DNA matches it firmly. The size field is filled for only some rows; it gives once, few, many or a size class.

>NA|NA|TRBV6-6|TRBJ2-3
TGTGCCAGCAGTTACGTCGGAGATACGCAGTATTTT
CASSYVGDTQYF
>many|NA|TRBV2|TRBJ2-3
TGTGCCAGCAGGAAGGTTTCAGGGCCCGATACGCAGTATTTT
CASRKVSGPDTQYF
>few|NA|TRBV6-1|TRBJ2-1
TGTGCCAGCGGGAAGGACAGTTACAATGAGCAGTTCTTC
CASGKDSYNEQFF
>many|TRBD2|TRBV4-3|TRBJ2-5
TGCGCCAGCAGCCCCGGGACTAGCCTAGAAGGGACCCAGTACTTC
CASSPGTSLEGTQYF
>many|NA|TRBV20-1|TRBJ2-6
TGCAGTCAATTGAGCTCTGGGGCCAACGTCCTGACTTTC
CSQLSSGANVLTF
>NA|NA|TRBV19|TRBJ2-7
TGTGCCAGTAGTAAGGACTTCAACCGTGCCGACGAGCAGTACTTC
CASSKDFNRADEQYF
>many|NA|TRBV5-1|TRBJ2-3
TGCGCCAGCAGCGGGGGGCGCACAGATACGCAGTATTTT
CASSGGRTDTQYF
>many|TRBD2|TRBV7-9|TRBJ2-3
TGTGCCAGCAGCTTAGCGCGGGGGGGGCCGACAGATACGCAGTATTTT
CASSLARGGPTDTQYF
>many|NA|TRBV10-3|TRBJ1-4
TGTGCCATCAGAGCCGGGACAACTAATGAAAAACTGTTTTTT
CAIRAGTTNEKLFF
>many|TRBD2|TRBV5-6|TRBJ2-1
TGTGCCAGCAGCTTGGGACCACTAGCGGGGCAATACAATGAGCAGTTCTTC
CASSLGPLAGQYNEQFF
>many|NA|TRBV7-9|TRBJ1-1
TGTGCCAGCTCCCATTGGGTTACTGAAGCTTTCTTT
CASSHWVTEAFF
>many|NA|TRBV11-2|TRBJ1-4
TGTGCCAGCAGCTTAATGAAGAAATGGACGGATGAAAAACTGTTTTTT
CASSLMKKWTDEKLFF